Sequencing of this TCR beta chain was carried out in a study of T cell repertoires in cytomegalovirus infection. As for the study in general: Public TCR beta signatures marked donors with CMV infection and the matching HLA.

TCRdb fed the reads into MiXCR, producing one record per CDR3 protein. The sample gives approximately 300,000 distinct CDR3 sequences, about 28% of which show up once; 20% is in the top ten. Points on this clonotype: The target antigen is unknown.

General study results and limits: HLA-C-restricted TCR beta clonotypes specific for CMV led the ex vivo response.

The source is a human donor in good health (CMV status not recorded). Some clones in this sample may be carry-over from other donors' samples. Source: cultured PBMCs, taken from culture after CMV antigen stimulation.

Here the CDR3 DNA reads TGTGCCGCCGGAGGGAGGGACTCCTACAATGAGCAGTTCTTC. Protein sequence: CAAGGRDSYNEQFF. The chain has TRBV19 and TRBJ2-1; 7 nucleotides match TRBD2. Germline V gene data show CDR1 as LNHDA and CDR2 as SQIVND (reference sequence). V gave up 11 bases and J gave up 0 bases; unmatched junction bases: 7. The CDR3 runs to 14 residues.